A selection of T cell receptor beta chains follows, all from one sample in a study of beta chain features in type 1 diabetes. The assay was immunoSEQ multiplex PCR, and TCRdb's table has in-frame clones only and misses some. The sample lists 65,000 to 85,000 clones, approximately 50% occurring once. What was sequenced was central memory CD4+ T cells from blood. These receptors were taken from a man aged 30 to 45 with type 1 diabetes. The CDR3 runs from the conserved cysteine through the conserved F or W. D genes are given only for firm matches. Size tells how often a clone was seen (once, few, many) or the class of an expanded clone, and some rows leave it out.

V	size	D	length	J	CDR3	DNA
TRBV19	-	-	16	TRBJ2-2	CASSMRVRGYTGELFF	TGTGCCAGTAGTATGAGGGTCAGGGGATACACCGGGGAGCTGTTTTTT
TRBV5-1	few	TRBD2	14	TRBJ2-7	CASSLDQRGVGQYF	TGCGCCAGCAGCTTGGACCAGCGGGGGGTAGGGCAGTACTTC
TRBV29-1	-	TRBD1	13	TRBJ1-1	CSSTGVGNTEAFF	TGCAGCTCGACAGGGGTGGGGAACACTGAAGCTTTCTTT
TRBV4-1	-	-	17	TRBJ2-2	CASSQEWLPVNTGELFF	TGCGCCAGCAGCCAAGAATGGCTCCCCGTGAACACCGGGGAGCTGTTTTTT
TRBV7-9	few	TRBD1	14	TRBJ1-2	CASSSSGQGYGYTF	TGTGCCAGCAGCTCGTCCGGACAGGGCTATGGCTACACCTTC
TRBV15	few	TRBD1	15	TRBJ2-1	CATRGIRTGDNEQFF	TGTGCCACCCGTGGAATCCGGACAGGGGACAATGAGCAGTTCTTC
TRBV29-1	-	TRBD1	13	TRBJ1-1	CSGRQGTGAEAFF	TGCAGCGGGCGACAGGGTACGGGCGCTGAAGCTTTCTTT
TRBV5-1	-	TRBD2	15	TRBJ2-3	CASSPTGTTSYTQYF	TGCGCCAGCAGCCCGACCGGGACTACGTCTTATACGCAGTATTTT
TRBV19	-	-	14	TRBJ2-5	CASKSTGGGETQYF	TGTGCCAGTAAGTCGACAGGCGGCGGGGAGACCCAGTACTTC
TRBV5-5	-	TRBD1	17	TRBJ1-2	CASSLRDRVTGNYGYTF	TGTGCCAGCAGCTTGAGGGACAGGGTTACGGGTAACTATGGCTACACCTTC
TRBV19	-	-	17	TRBJ1-5	CASSIRMGARSNQPQHF	TGTGCCAGTAGCATTAGGATGGGGGCGAGGAGCAATCAGCCCCAGCATTTT
TRBV9	-	-	17	TRBJ1-6	CASTRDADTLVGSPLHF	TGTGCCAGCACCCGAGACGCGGACACCTTAGTGGGGTCACCCCTCCACTTT
TRBV6-6	-	-	13	TRBJ2-5	CASTGTRAETQYF	TGTGCCAGCACGGGTACGAGGGCGGAGACCCAGTACTTC
TRBV2	-	TRBD1	14	TRBJ1-2	CASSRDSFFYGYTF	TGTGCCAGCAGTAGGGACAGTTTTTTCTATGGCTACACCTTC
TRBV21-1	few	-	14	TRBJ2-5	CASPQGGNKETQYF	TGTGCCAGCCCCCAGGGAGGGAATAAGGAGACCCAGTACTTC
TRBV29-1	few	-	12	TRBJ2-7	CSVRTASYEQYF	TGCAGCGTTCGGACAGCATCCTACGAGCAGTACTTC
TRBV18	-	TRBD1	15	TRBJ1-2	CASSRDRDISGGYTF	TGTGCCAGCTCACGGGACAGGGACATCTCGGGGGGCTACACCTTC
TRBV2	-	TRBD1	16	TRBJ1-2	CASRPGQASFGYGYTF	TGTGCCAGCAGGCCGGGACAGGCAAGTTTTGGCTATGGCTACACCTTC
TRBV29-1	-	TRBD2	14	TRBJ2-3	CSVGAGGGPDTQYF	TGCAGCGTTGGAGCGGGGGGAGGGCCAGATACGCAGTATTTT
TRBV2	-	TRBD1	13	TRBJ2-5	CASSGDSQETQYF	TGTGCCAGCAGTGGGGACAGCCAAGAGACCCAGTACTTC
TRBV5-1	few	TRBD2	16	TRBJ2-1	CASSLAGGRPWNEQFF	TGCGCCAGCAGCTTGGCGGGCGGGAGGCCTTGGAATGAGCAGTTCTTC
TRBV18	-	-	16	TRBJ2-1	CASSPDSLYSYNEQFF	TGTGCCAGCTCACCTGACAGCCTTTACTCCTACAATGAGCAGTTCTTC
TRBV5-1	-	-	15	TRBJ2-1	CASSLDLSHFGGQFF	TGCGCCAGCAGCTTGGACCTATCCCACTTTGGCGGACAGTTCTTC
TRBV19	-	-	12	TRBJ1-1	CASSRQNTEAFF	TGTGCCAGTAGTCGACAGAACACTGAAGCTTTCTTT
TRBV7-2	-	-	15	TRBJ1-1	CASSLQAGLNTEAFF	TGTGCCAGCAGCTTACAGGCAGGCCTGAACACTGAAGCTTTCTTT
TRBV2	few	-	12	TRBJ2-3	CASGGTADTQYF	TGTGCCAGCGGAGGTACCGCAGATACGCAGTATTTT
TRBV6-6	-	-	14	TRBJ1-2	CASTLIRTNYGYTF	TGTGCCAGCACTTTAATCAGGACAAACTATGGCTACACCTTC
TRBV18	-	TRBD1	16	TRBJ1-5	CASSPGVTGSAQPQHF	TGTGCCAGCTCACCAGGGGTGACAGGGTCGGCTCAGCCCCAGCATTTT
TRBV30	-	-	12	TRBJ2-1	CAWGAGYNEQFF	TGTGCCTGGGGGGCAGGATACAATGAGCAGTTCTTC
TRBV4-1	once	-	14	TRBJ2-7	CASSAGRDRGEQYF	TGCGCCAGCAGCGCAGGGCGGGATCGAGGCGAGCAGTACTTC
TRBV7-2	once	-	14	TRBJ2-5	CASSLVLRDETQYF	TGTGCCAGCAGCTTAGTATTGCGGGACGAGACCCAGTACTTC
TRBV7-9	-	-	14	TRBJ1-4	CASKSGPANEKLFF	TGTGCCAGCAAGTCGGGTCCGGCTAATGAAAAACTGTTTTTT
TRBV5-4	-	TRBD2	14	TRBJ2-3	CASSLVGGKTTQYF	TGTGCCAGCAGCTTGGTGGGAGGGAAAACTACGCAGTATTTT